The present entry profiles one TCR beta chain with its context. It has no known antigen specificity. No qualities accompany the bases; no much larger clone lies one base away. Reading from cysteine to phenylalanine, the CDR3 counts 16 amino acids. Only the CDR3 portion is preserved as DNA: 48 bases, with reading frame beginning at the first base. The junction shows trimming of 2 bases on V and 5 bases on J, and the gene matches do not reach 6 bases of it. Systemically healthy Caucasian individuals from Russia, roughly 40 in total and aged about 6 to 100 years, were included as donors. Each donor gave 9 to 10 milliliters of peripheral blood, collected into EDTA-treated Vacutainer tubes. Ficoll-Paque density-gradient centrifugation was used to isolate PBMCs, with at least 7 million obtained per sample. Total RNA was extracted from PBMCs with Trizol reagent, with at least 5 micrograms obtained per sample. For every donor, flow cytometry on a PBMC aliquot measured the percentage of naive CD45RAhigh/CD27high T cells.

The sample comes from a study of blood T cells in healthy people across ages (dated by TCRdb to between 2014 and 2017). Background on the whole study: In model experiments, template switching captured roughly one uniquely barcoded TCR beta cDNA molecule for every two T cells. Age-related changes in TCR beta repertoire diversity were measured in the study by deep sequencing normalized with unique cDNA molecular identifiers. Donors were grouped into four age groups: young (average 16 years), middle-aged (about 40), aged (62) and long-lived (roughly 80). Donors of different ages were randomly distributed across sequencing lanes to avoid experimental bias. For two donors (one aged 18 to 30 and one aged 80 or older), the study analyzed two additional independent replicas of 1 million unique cDNA reads from the same blood draw. What the study reported, not specific to this receptor: Estimates of total diversity based on one million sequenced T cells were considered lower bounds and underestimates. Compared with the aged group, the long-lived group had more naive CD4+ T cells, fewer expanded clones and increased TCR diversity, a pattern suggesting age selection. Because donor CMV infection status was unknown, age-related changes in expanded clonotypes were potentially confounded. Observed TCR beta diversity per million T cells fell roughly linearly with age, and a significant reduction was already apparent by age about 36. Bulk unsorted PBMC profiling prevented conclusive comparison of naive and antigen-experienced compartments. There was a strong correlation between observed TCR beta diversity and the percentage of naive T cells measured by flow cytometry.

Library preparation employed 5' RACE. Sequencing instrument: Illumina HiSeq 2500. A second PCR of roughly 7 to 12 cycles was performed with a sample-barcoded 5' primer and a J-beta primer mix. Each TCR beta cDNA molecule received a unique molecular identifier from a template-switch 5' adaptor carrying 12 random nucleotides. Each sample yielded at least 3 million CDR3-containing paired-end reads. First-strand cDNA was synthesized from all RNA with the Mint cDNA synthesis kit, primed by a TRBC-specific oligonucleotide. Following uracil-DNA glycosylase treatment, a first 18-cycle PCR with universal primers M1SS and BC2_uni_R was performed on all cDNA. As for the authors' bioinformatics: For normalization, 1 million high-quality reads were randomly selected from each sample, with every read carrying a distinct molecular identifier. Reads sharing molecular identifiers were discarded rather than binned into consensus sequences. CDR3 identification, clonotype clustering and error correction used MiTCR with a Q25 quality threshold and the strictest error-elimination algorithm. A nonparametric unseen species model with Euler transformation was used to estimate a lower bound on total TCR beta diversity. TCRdb redid the processing of the public reads, applying fastp at Q25 and MiXCR, and retained in-frame beta chains. CDR3 protein sequences are deduplicated, and each keeps its most common genes and DNA. These V and J calls derive from TCRdb rather than the authors' analysis. This sample holds 550,000 to 800,000 distinct CDR3 sequences; roughly 20% were observed only once. In total, the top ten clones hold roughly 3.4% of the sample.

The sequence joins TRBV12-3 or TRBV12-4 to TRBJ2-2, with 9 bases aligning to TRBD2. The sample comprised blood. This TCR was sampled from a man between 65 and 85 years old in good health. The DNA sequence is TGTGCCAGCAGTTTAAGGCGGGAGGGCCATACCGGGGAGCTGTTTTTT. This sequence encodes CASSLRREGHTGELFF.